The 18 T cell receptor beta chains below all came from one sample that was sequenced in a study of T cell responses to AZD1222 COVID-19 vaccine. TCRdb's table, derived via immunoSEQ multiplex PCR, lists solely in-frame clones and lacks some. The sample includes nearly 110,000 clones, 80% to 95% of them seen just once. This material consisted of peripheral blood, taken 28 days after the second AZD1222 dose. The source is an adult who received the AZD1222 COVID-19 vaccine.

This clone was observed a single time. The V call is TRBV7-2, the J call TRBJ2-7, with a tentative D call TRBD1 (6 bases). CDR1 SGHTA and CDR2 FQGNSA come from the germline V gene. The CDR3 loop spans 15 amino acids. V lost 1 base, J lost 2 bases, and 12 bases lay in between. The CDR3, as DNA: TGTGCCAGCAGCTTAGGCCAGGGGAATACCTACGAGCAGTACTTC. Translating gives CASSLGQGNTYEQYF.

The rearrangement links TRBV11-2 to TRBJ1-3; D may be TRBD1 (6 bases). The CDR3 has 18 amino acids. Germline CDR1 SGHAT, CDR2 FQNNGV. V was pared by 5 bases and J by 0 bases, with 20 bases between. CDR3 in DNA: TGTGCCAGCAGCCTCAGGGGAGGGACTCGATTCTCTGGAAACACCATATATTTT. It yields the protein CASSLRGGTRFSGNTIYF.

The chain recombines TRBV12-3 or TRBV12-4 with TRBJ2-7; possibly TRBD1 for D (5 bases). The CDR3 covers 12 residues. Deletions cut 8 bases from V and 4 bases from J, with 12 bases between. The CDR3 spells CASGFGAYEQYF. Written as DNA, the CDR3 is TGTGCCAGCGGCTTTGGGGCTTACGAGCAGTACTTC.

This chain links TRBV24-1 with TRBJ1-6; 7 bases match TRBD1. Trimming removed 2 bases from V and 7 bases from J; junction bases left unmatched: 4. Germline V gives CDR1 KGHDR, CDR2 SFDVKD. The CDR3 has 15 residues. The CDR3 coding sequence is TGTGCCACCAGTGATTGGGGACAGCAGAATTCACCCCTCCACTTT. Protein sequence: CATSDWGQQNSPLHF.

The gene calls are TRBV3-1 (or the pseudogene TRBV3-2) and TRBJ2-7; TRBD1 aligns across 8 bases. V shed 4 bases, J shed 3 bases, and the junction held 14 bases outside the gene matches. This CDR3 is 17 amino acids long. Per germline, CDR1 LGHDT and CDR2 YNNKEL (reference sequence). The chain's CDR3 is CASSRGQGMTPYYEQYF. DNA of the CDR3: TGTGCCAGCAGCCGAGGACAGGGCATGACCCCCTACTACGAGCAGTACTTC.

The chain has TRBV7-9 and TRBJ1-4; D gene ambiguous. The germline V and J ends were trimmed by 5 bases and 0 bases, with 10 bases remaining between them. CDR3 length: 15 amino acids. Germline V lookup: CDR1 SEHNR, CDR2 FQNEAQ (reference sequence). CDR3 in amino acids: CASSLEGTTNEKLFF. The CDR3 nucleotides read TGTGCCAGCAGCCTCGAGGGTACAACTAATGAAAAACTGTTTTTT. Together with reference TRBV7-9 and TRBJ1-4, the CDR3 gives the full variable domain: DTGVSQNPRHKITKRGQNVTFRCDPISEHNRLYWYRQTLGQGPEFLTYFQNEAQLEKSRLLSDRFSAERPKGSFSTLEIQRTEQGDSAMYLCASSLEGTTNEKLFFGSGTQLSVL.

The CDR3 here is CAISDPGTLTSGNTIYF. DNA of the CDR3: TGTGCCATCAGTGATCCCGGGACACTAACCTCTGGAAACACCATATATTTT. V gene TRBV10-3 combines with J gene TRBJ1-3, with D perhaps matching TRBD1 (6 bases). V was pared by 3 bases and J by 0 bases, with 15 bases between. This CDR3 has 17 residues. Per germline, CDR1 ENHRY and CDR2 SYGVKD.

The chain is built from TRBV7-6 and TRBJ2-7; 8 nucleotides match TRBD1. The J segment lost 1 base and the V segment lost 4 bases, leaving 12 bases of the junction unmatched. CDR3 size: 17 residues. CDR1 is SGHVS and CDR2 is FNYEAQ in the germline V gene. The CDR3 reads CASSSTPVGTGSYEQYF. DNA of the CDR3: TGTGCCAGCAGCTCCACACCCGTCGGGACAGGATCCTACGAGCAGTACTTC.

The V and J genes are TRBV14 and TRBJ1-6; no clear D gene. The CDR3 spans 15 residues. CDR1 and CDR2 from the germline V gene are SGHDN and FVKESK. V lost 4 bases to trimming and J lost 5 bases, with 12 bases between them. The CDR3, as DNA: TGTGCCAGCAGCCCCCGGCAGGCCAATAATTCACCCCTCCACTTT. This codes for CASSPRQANNSPLHF.

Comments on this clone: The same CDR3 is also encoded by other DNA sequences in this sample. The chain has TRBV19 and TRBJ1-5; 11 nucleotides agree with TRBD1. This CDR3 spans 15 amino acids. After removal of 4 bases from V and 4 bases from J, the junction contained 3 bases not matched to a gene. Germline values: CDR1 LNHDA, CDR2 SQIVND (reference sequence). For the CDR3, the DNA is TGTGCCAGTAGTACCGGGACAGGGGGAAATCAGCCCCAGCATTTT. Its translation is CASSTGTGGNQPQHF. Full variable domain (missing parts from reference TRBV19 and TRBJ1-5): DGGITQSPKYLFRKEGQNVTLSCEQNLNHDAMYWYRQDPGQGLRLIYYSQIVNDFQKGDIAEGYSVSREKKESFPLTVTSAQKNPTAFYLCASSTGTGGNQPQHFGDGTRLSIL.

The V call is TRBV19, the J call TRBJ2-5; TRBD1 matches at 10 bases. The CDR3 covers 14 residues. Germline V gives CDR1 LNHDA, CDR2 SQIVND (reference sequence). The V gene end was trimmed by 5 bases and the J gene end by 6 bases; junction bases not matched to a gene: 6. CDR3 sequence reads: CASSARQGAQTQYF. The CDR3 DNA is TGTGCCAGTAGTGCCCGACAGGGGGCGCAGACCCAGTACTTC. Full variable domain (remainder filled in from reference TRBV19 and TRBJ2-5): DGGITQSPKYLFRKEGQNVTLSCEQNLNHDAMYWYRQDPGQGLRLIYYSQIVNDFQKGDIAEGYSVSREKKESFPLTVTSAQKNPTAFYLCASSARQGAQTQYFGPGTRLLVL.

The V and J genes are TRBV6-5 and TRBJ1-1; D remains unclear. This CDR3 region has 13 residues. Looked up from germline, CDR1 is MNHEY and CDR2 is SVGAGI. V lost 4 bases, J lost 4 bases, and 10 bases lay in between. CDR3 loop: CASSFGLTTEAFF. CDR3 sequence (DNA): TGTGCCAGCAGTTTCGGGCTGACCACTGAAGCTTTCTTT.

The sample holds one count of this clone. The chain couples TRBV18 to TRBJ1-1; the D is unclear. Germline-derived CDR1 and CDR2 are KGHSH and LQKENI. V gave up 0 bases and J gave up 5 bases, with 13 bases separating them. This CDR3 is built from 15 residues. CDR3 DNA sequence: TGTGCCAGCTCACCACCTTCCCAGGTTGGGACTGAAGCTTTCTTT. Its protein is CASSPPSQVGTEAFF.

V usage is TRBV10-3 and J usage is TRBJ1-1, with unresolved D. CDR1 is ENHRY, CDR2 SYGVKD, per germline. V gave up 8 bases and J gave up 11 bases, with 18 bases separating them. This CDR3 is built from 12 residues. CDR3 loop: CAIADQPERAFF. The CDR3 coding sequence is TGTGCCATCGCGGACCAGCCCGAGCGGGCTTTCTTT.

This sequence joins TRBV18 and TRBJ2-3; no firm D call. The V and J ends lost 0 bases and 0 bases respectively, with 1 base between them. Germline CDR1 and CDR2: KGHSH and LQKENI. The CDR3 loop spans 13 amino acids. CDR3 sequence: CASSPPSTDTQYF. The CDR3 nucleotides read TGTGCCAGCTCACCACCCAGCACAGATACGCAGTATTTT. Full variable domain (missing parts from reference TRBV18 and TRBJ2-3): NAGVMQNPRHLVRRRGQEARLRCSPMKGHSHVYWYRQLPEEGLKFMVYLQKENIIDESGMPKERFSAEFPKEGPSILRIQQVVRGDSAAYFCASSPPSTDTQYFGPGTRLTVL.

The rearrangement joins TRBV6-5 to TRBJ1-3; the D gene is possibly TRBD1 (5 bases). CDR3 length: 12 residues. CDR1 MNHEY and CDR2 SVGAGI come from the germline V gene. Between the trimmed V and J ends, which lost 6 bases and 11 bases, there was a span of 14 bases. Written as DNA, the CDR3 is TGTGCCAGCAGACCCTTCGGGGGTGCCATATATTTT. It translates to CASRPFGGAIYF.

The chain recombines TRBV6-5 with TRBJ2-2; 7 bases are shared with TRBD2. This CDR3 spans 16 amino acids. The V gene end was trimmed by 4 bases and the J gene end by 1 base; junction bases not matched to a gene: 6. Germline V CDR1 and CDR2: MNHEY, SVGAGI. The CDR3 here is CASSSLADLNTGELFF. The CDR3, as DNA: TGTGCCAGCAGTTCGCTAGCGGACCTGAACACCGGGGAGCTGTTTTTT.

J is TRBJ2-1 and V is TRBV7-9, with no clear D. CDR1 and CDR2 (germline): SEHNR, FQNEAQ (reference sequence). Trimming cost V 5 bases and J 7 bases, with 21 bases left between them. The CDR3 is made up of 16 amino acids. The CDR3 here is CASSGRDSSAPNEQFF. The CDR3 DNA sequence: TGTGCCAGCAGCGGCCGAGATTCCTCCGCTCCGAATGAGCAGTTCTTC.